What follows is one T cell receptor (beta chain) and its context. This clonotype was recorded a few times. This receptor's antigen is unknown. No base quality information exists; no much larger clone differs at one position. The entry originates in a study of T-cell reconstitution after alpha-beta-depleted transplantation in children (dated by TCRdb to about 2016). Study-wide context: T-cell immune reconstitution after TCRalphabeta/CD19-depleted allogeneic hematopoietic cell transplantation in children was quantitatively tracked in the study by means of TCR repertoire profiling. What the research found in general, with its limitations: In some patients, the high TCRbeta diversity seen at day 60 was put down to recipient T cells and intrathymic progenitors that had survived conditioning. Over subsequent months, a decline in hyperexpanded clone frequencies was noted, and after one year, T-cell counts and TCRbeta diversity were mostly ascribed to newly produced T cells. The apparently early alphabetaT-cell count recovery about two months after transplant was reportedly dependent on only several hundred rapidly expanded clones derived from non-depleted graft cells.

Per the publication, the treatment or condition label means: allogeneic hematopoietic cell transplantation with graft depleted of TCRalphabeta T cells and CD19 B cells. The children who served as transplant recipients had been given grafts of TCRalphabeta/CD19-depleted allogeneic hematopoietic cells. CDR1 and CDR2 are drawn from the germline V gene: LGHNA, YSLEER. The CDR3 starts with the cysteine, ends with the phenylalanine, and has 16 residues. Only the CDR3 part of the read is kept: 48 bases, read in frame from the first base. V drops 2 bases and J drops 0 bases, leaving 11 bases in between. To prepare the library, PCR was applied. Sequencing was carried out with an Illumina HiSeq 2500. TCR library preparation used molecular barcoding, with unique molecular identifiers applied to normalize quantification of the TCRbeta repertoire. TCRdb reprocessing: public reads trimmed at Q25 with fastp, clones called with MiXCR, in-frame beta chains kept. Each CDR3 protein appears once, grouped with its most common genes and DNA. The sample table contains roughly 420,000 distinct CDR3 sequences; only one count was recorded for about 16% of them. The ten largest clones add up to roughly 29% of the sample.

The sample consisted of PBMCs, mostly from graft donor cells, taken 360 days after TCRalphabeta/CD19-depleted stem cell transplant. This sequence originates from a boy in the first two years of life who had a stem cell transplant for Wiskott-Aldrich syndrome, so the T cells may come from the graft donor. The rearrangement combines TRBV4-3 with TRBJ2-1; perhaps TRBD2 is the D gene, with 6 bases matching. This receptor has the CDR3 CASSQWDFRSYNEQFF. DNA sequence: TGCGCCAGCAGCCAATGGGACTTTCGCTCCTACAATGAGCAGTTCTTC.